What follows are 20 T cell receptor beta chains derived from one specimen sequenced in a study of T cell responses to AZD1222 COVID-19 vaccine (dated by TCRdb to about 2021). To prepare the library, the immunoSEQ multiplex PCR assay was applied. TCRdb re-hosts the immuneACCESS table, in-frame sequences only. Its copies lack some clones; in the studies checked, an unresolved V gene accounts for under half of them, and the cause for the rest is not known. The sample yields 150,000 or so clones; roughly 87% were counted once. About 5% of the sample is taken by the ten largest. In the paper's terms, the time point label means: baseline before first vaccination. The source was peripheral blood, collected on day 0 of AZD1222 vaccination. These receptors all come from an adult in good health.

The chain recombines TRBV7-9 with TRBJ1-1, with D unclear. This CDR3 spans 13 amino acids. Looked up from germline, CDR1 is SEHNR and CDR2 is FQNEAQ (reference sequence). The V gene lost 2 bases and the J gene lost 8 bases, with 12 bases spanning the gap. CDR3 bases: TGTGCCAGCAGCTTAAGCGGCCCGTCGGAAGCTTTCTTT. Translating gives CASSLSGPSEAFF.

The sample holds one count of this clone. This chain links TRBV18 with TRBJ1-1, with D maybe TRBD1 (6 bases). The CDR3 covers 14 residues. Germline V gene lookup returns CDR1 KGHSH and CDR2 LQKENI. V was shortened by 3 bases and J by 4 bases, with 12 bases between the two germline ends. CDR3: CASSPGGPSTEAFF. The CDR3 DNA reads TGTGCCAGCTCACCGGGGGGGCCGAGCACTGAAGCTTTCTTT.

The CDR3 sequence: CASSVDRDSLVTYNSPLHF. CDR3 in DNA: TGTGCCAGCAGTGTAGATCGGGACAGCTTAGTAACGTATAATTCACCCCTCCACTTT. The chain is built from TRBV28 and TRBJ1-6, with 7 bases identical to TRBD1. V trimming: 5 bases; J trimming: 4 bases; junction bases outside the gene matches: 17. The germline V gene encodes CDR1 MDHEN and CDR2 SYDVKM. The CDR3 sequence is 19 residues long. Filled out from reference TRBV28 and TRBJ1-6, the complete variable domain reads DVKVTQSSRYLVKRTGEKVFLECVQDMDHENMFWYRQDPGLGLRLIYFSYDVKMKEKGDIPEGYSVSREKKERFSLILESASTNQTSMYLCASSVDRDSLVTYNSPLHFGNGTRLTVT.

V usage is TRBV6-5 and J usage is TRBJ2-3, with 10 bases that match TRBD2. Germline trimming cut 4 bases from V and 2 bases from J; bases unmatched to any gene: 6. The length of the CDR3 is 16 residues. Per germline, CDR1 MNHEY and CDR2 SVGAGI. CDR3 nucleotides: TGTGCCAGCAGTTTCAGGACTAGCGGATTCACAGATACGCAGTATTTT. Protein product: CASSFRTSGFTDTQYF.

The chain is built from TRBV9 and TRBJ1-1, with D maybe TRBD1 (5 bases). Germline V lookup: CDR1 SGDLS, CDR2 YYNGEE. The germline V and J ends were trimmed by 0 bases and 4 bases, with 16 bases remaining between them. The CDR3 is 16 residues long. The CDR3 nucleotides are TGTGCCAGCAGCGTAGTAGGAAGGGGATCGGGCACTGAAGCTTTCTTT. Its protein is CASSVVGRGSGTEAFF.

The DNA of the CDR3 is TGCGCCAGCAGCCCGGAGGGGGGCGGCTATGGCTACACCTTC. This codes for CASSPEGGGYGYTF. The chain recombines TRBV5-1 with TRBJ1-2; a weak D match, TRBD1 (6 bases). The ends were cut back, 4 bases at V and 4 bases at J, with 14 bases in the middle. The CDR3 extends over 14 amino acids. Germline V lookup: CDR1 SGHRS, CDR2 YFSETQ. Variable domain in full (rest from reference TRBV5-1 and TRBJ1-2): KAGVTQTPRYLIKTRGQQVTLSCSPISGHRSVSWYQQTPGQGLQFLFEYFSETQRNKGNFPGRFSGRQFSNSRSEMNVSTLELGDSALYLCASSPEGGGYGYTFGSGTRLTVV.

V usage is TRBV5-1 and J usage is TRBJ2-1; tentative D call: TRBD2 (6 bases). The CDR3 length is 16 residues. V was shortened by 0 bases and J by 1 base, with 11 bases between the two germline ends. The V gene's germline CDR1 is SGHRS and CDR2 YFSETQ. The CDR3 DNA sequence: TGCGCCAGCAGCTTGGCGGCGGGGCCTTCCTACAATGAGCAGTTCTTC. Translation gives CASSLAAGPSYNEQFF.

The chain links TRBV2 to TRBJ2-7; 9 bases are shared with TRBD1. Germline-derived CDR1 and CDR2 are SNHLY and FYNNEI. The CDR3 length is 16 residues. Germline trimming cut 4 bases from V and 3 bases from J; bases unmatched to any gene: 10. The CDR3 nucleotides are TGTGCCAGCAGTGCCCCATACAGGGGGCAGGGCTACGAGCAGTACTTC. Protein: CASSAPYRGQGYEQYF.

The V gene is TRBV18, the J gene TRBJ2-1, with unresolved D. The CDR3 is 12 residues long. Germline CDR1 reads KGHSH; CDR2 reads LQKENI. Trimming removed 3 bases at V and 1 base at J, with 1 base between. The DNA for the CDR3 is TGTGCCAGCTCACCTTCCTACAATGAGCAGTTCTTC. It translates to CASSPSYNEQFF.

V gene TRBV5-4 combines with J gene TRBJ2-1; TRBD2 matches at 11 bases. The CDR3 is 17 amino acids. The J segment lost 7 bases and the V segment lost 0 bases, leaving 9 bases of the junction unmatched. Germline V CDR1 and CDR2: SGHNT, YYREEE (reference sequence). DNA for the CDR3: TGTGCCAGCAGCTTGGCCGTACTAGCGGGAGAAATAAATGAGCAGTTCTTC. Its translation is CASSLAVLAGEINEQFF.

This chain links TRBV27 with TRBJ2-2; D is unresolved. Germline loops: CDR1 MNHEY, CDR2 SMNVEV (reference sequence). The CDR3 loop spans 15 amino acids. V lost 4 bases, J lost 4 bases, and 13 bases lay in between. For the CDR3, the DNA is TGTGCCAGCAGTTGGCAACGACTGGCCACCGGGGAGCTGTTTTTT. It specifies CASSWQRLATGELFF.

The chain has TRBV7-9 and TRBJ1-1, with no clear D. Trimming removed 2 bases from V and 5 bases from J, with 12 bases in between. CDR3 size: 14 residues. Germline V gene data show CDR1 as SEHNR and CDR2 as FQNEAQ (reference sequence). CDR3 sequence reads: CASSLRNMGTEAFF. The CDR3 nucleotides read TGTGCCAGCAGCTTAAGGAACATGGGGACTGAAGCTTTCTTT.

The chain uses TRBV30 and TRBJ1-2; TRBD1 aligns across 7 bases. This CDR3 has 13 residues. Looked up from germline, CDR1 is GTSNPN and CDR2 is SVGIG (reference sequence). V gave up 4 bases and J gave up 6 bases; unmatched junction bases: 8. The CDR3 is CAWTQGQFNGYTF. The CDR3 DNA follows: TGTGCCTGGACTCAGGGACAGTTTAATGGCTACACCTTC.

The chain has TRBV5-6 and TRBJ1-2, with D hard to call. This CDR3 has 14 amino acids. Germline CDR1 reads SGHDT; CDR2 reads YYEEEE. Trimming left V 4 bases short and J 5 bases short, with 15 bases between. The CDR3 reads CASSKSGLRYGYTF. CDR3 bases: TGTGCCAGCAGCAAGAGTGGTCTTCGATATGGCTACACCTTC. Full variable domain (missing parts from reference TRBV5-6 and TRBJ1-2): DAGVTQSPTHLIKTRGQQVTLRCSPKSGHDTVSWYQQALGQGPQFIFQYYEEEERQRGNFPDRFSGHQFPNYSSELNVNALLLGDSALYLCASSKSGLRYGYTFGSGTRLTVV.

The chain is built from TRBV6-1 and TRBJ1-1, with 7 bases matching TRBD1. J gave up 5 bases and V 2 bases, and 5 bases lay outside the gene matches. Per the germline V gene, CDR1 is MNHNS and CDR2 is SASEGT. The CDR3 sequence is 14 residues long. For the CDR3, the DNA is TGTGCCAGCAGTGAAATGACAGGGAGTACTGAAGCTTTCTTT. Protein: CASSEMTGSTEAFF.

The rearrangement links TRBV12-5 to TRBJ1-1; D gene unclear. This CDR3 has 13 residues. The V and J ends lost 1 base and 3 bases respectively, with 6 bases between them. Germline values: CDR1 LGHNT, CDR2 FRNRAP. The CDR3 protein is CASGLEIYTEAFF. In DNA form, the CDR3 reads TGTGCTAGTGGTTTGGAGATTTACACTGAAGCTTTCTTT.

Here the CDR3 reads CASRTAYGYTF. The CDR3 DNA is TGTGCCAGCAGGACGGCCTATGGCTACACCTTC. This chain uses TRBV6-4 with TRBJ1-2; D call uncertain. V was cut by 6 bases and J by 4 bases, with 6 bases left in between. CDR3 length: 11 amino acids. Looked up from germline, CDR1 is MRHNA and CDR2 is SNTAGT.

The chain is built from TRBV11-3 and TRBJ1-2, with TRBD1 identical over 8 bases. The V gene's germline CDR1 is SGHNT and CDR2 YENEEA. V trimming: 1 base; J trimming: 7 bases; junction bases outside the gene matches: 8. The CDR3 runs to 15 residues. CDR3 amino acids: CASSLVSDRARGYTF. The CDR3 DNA sequence: TGTGCCAGCAGCTTAGTTTCGGACAGGGCCCGTGGCTACACCTTC.

This chain joins TRBV10-1 and TRBJ2-1; 9 positions agree with TRBD2. CDR3 size: 12 residues. Germline values: CDR1 WNHNN, CDR2 SYGVQD (reference sequence). The V gene end was trimmed by 3 bases and the J gene end by 12 bases; junction bases not matched to a gene: 3. The CDR3 coding sequence is TGCGCCAGCAGTGACCTTAGCGGGGGGCAGTTCTTC. Its protein is CASSDLSGGQFF.

The gene calls are TRBV2 and TRBJ1-6; D possibly corresponds to TRBD1 (5 bases). Trimming removed 6 bases at V and 7 bases at J, with 13 bases between. CDR3 length: 14 amino acids. CDR1 and CDR2 (germline): SNHLY, FYNNEI. The CDR3 is CASRLGRSNSPLHF. Written as DNA, the CDR3 is TGTGCCAGCAGACTGGGACGCTCGAATTCACCCCTCCACTTT. Full variable domain (missing parts from reference TRBV2 and TRBJ1-6): EPEVTQTPSHQVTQMGQEVILRCVPISNHLYFYWYRQILGQKVEFLVSFYNNEISEKSEIFDDQFSVERPDGSNFTLKIRSTKLEDSAMYFCASRLGRSNSPLHFGNGTRLTVT.